These 8 T cell receptor beta chains share one sample of origin, sequenced in a study of OX40 agonist ivuxolimab in advanced cancers. The protocol was immunoSEQ multiplex PCR, while the TCRdb copy is restricted to in-frame clones and leaves out a portion. Of 65,000 to 85,000 clones in the sample, about 87% are singletons; the top ten hold roughly 4.2%. This specimen was CD4+ or CD8+ T cells sorted from blood, taken in a trial of the OX40 agonist ivuxolimab. The receptors shown here come from an adult with an advanced solid tumor such as melanoma, head and neck, liver or kidney cancer.

This chain links TRBV10-3 with TRBJ2-7; D could derive from TRBD1 or TRBD2 (5 bases each). Trimming took 5 bases from V and 2 from J, leaving 19 bases between them. There are 16 residues in the CDR3. Germline loops: CDR1 ENHRY, CDR2 SYGVKD. The CDR3 protein is CAISPWGSFGTYEQYF. In DNA form, the CDR3 reads TGTGCCATCAGTCCCTGGGGGTCCTTCGGCACCTACGAGCAGTACTTC.

The V call is TRBV9, the J call TRBJ1-2; D may be TRBD1 (5 bases). This CDR3 has 13 residues. V lost 4 bases and J 2 bases, leaving 9 bases between the germline ends. Germline-derived CDR1 and CDR2 are SGDLS and YYNGEE. CDR3 amino acids: CASSREGNYGYTF. For the CDR3, the DNA is TGTGCCAGCAGCCGGGAGGGGAACTATGGCTACACCTTC.

The table lists this clone with a few counts. V usage is TRBV2 and J usage is TRBJ2-7; TRBD2 aligns across 7 bases. The CDR3 is 14 residues long. Germline V lookup: CDR1 SNHLY, CDR2 FYNNEI. The V and J ends lost 3 bases and 3 bases, in that order; junction bases with no gene match: 5. In nucleotides, the CDR3 is TGTGCCAGCAGTGATCAGCGGGGTGGCTACGAGCAGTACTTC. It translates to CASSDQRGGYEQYF.

The J gene is TRBJ2-1, the V gene TRBV11-1; 8 positions agree with TRBD2. CDR3 length equals 13 residues. With V trimmed by 2 bases and J by 8 bases, 2 bases remained unmatched. The germline CDR1 and CDR2 sequences are SGHAT and FQDESV (reference sequence). This CDR3 reads CASSLRRGDEQFF. CDR3 sequence (DNA): TGTGCCAGCAGCTTACGGCGGGGGGATGAGCAGTTCTTC.

V and J are TRBV21-1 and TRBJ1-1. TRBV21-1 is labeled a pseudogene. This CDR3 region has 11 residues. The CDR3 region has the DNA TGTGCCAGCAGCAAAGGCACTGAAGCTTTCTTT. Translation gives CASSKGTEAFF.

The genes are TRBV10-2 and TRBJ2-1, with unresolved D. Trimming left V 6 bases short and J 9 bases short, with 12 bases between. Germline V gene data show CDR1 as WSHSY and CDR2 as SAAADI. CDR3 length equals 12 residues. The CDR3 protein is CASSASIGEQFF. CDR3 bases: TGCGCCAGCAGCGCTAGTATTGGTGAGCAGTTCTTC.

CDR3: CASSRGTGGYSYEQYF. Here the CDR3 DNA reads TGTGCCAGCAGCAGAGGGACAGGGGGCTACTCCTACGAGCAGTACTTC. The chain recombines TRBV21-1 with TRBJ2-7; TRBD1, the D gene given by the table, was not confirmed from the DNA. TRBV21-1 is flagged as a pseudogene. The CDR3 is made up of 16 amino acids.

The gene calls are TRBV5-1 and TRBJ1-1; 8 bases agree with TRBD1. The J segment lost 2 bases and the V segment lost 0 bases, leaving 3 bases of the junction unmatched. The CDR3 length is 15 residues. Germline CDR1 reads SGHRS; CDR2 reads YFSETQ. The CDR3: CASSLVQGANTEAFF. The CDR3 DNA reads as TGCGCCAGCAGCTTGGTGCAGGGGGCAAACACTGAAGCTTTCTTT.